The source of this T cell receptor beta chain is a study of cytomegalovirus exposure and HLA in healthy donors. Study-level points and caveats: Common viral pathogens were later found to be apparently linked to several of the most significant clusters. Rarity marked most TCR sequences, yet some public TCRs occurred in many donors. On later analysis, the bulk of CMV-associated TCR beta chains appeared to be HLA-restricted.

Researchers ran the PCR with 60 Vbeta and 13 Jbeta primers. TCRdb's copy holds only in-frame clones and misses some; the assay was immunoSEQ multiplex PCR. The sample has approximately 100,000 clones, 65% to 85% seen once; the top ten hold roughly 2%. Concerning this clone itself: As yet, its antigen is unknown.

With 4 bases removed from V and 7 bases from J, the gap between germline ends came to 14 bases. The CDR3 has 15 amino acids. Per the germline V gene, CDR1 is SGHDN and CDR2 is FVKESK. This TCR was sampled from a man aged 18 to 30 in good health and CMV-seronegative. The sample was PBMCs. The rearrangement joins TRBV14 to TRBJ1-6; a possible D gene is TRBD1 (5 bases). The DNA for the CDR3 is TGTGCCAGCAGCCCCCAGGGCGCAGGGAATTCACCCCTCCACTTT. Residues: CASSPQGAGNSPLHF.